What follows describes a single TCR beta chain. Both 60 Vbeta primers and 13 Jbeta primers went into the PCR. The assay was immunoSEQ multiplex PCR, and TCRdb's table has in-frame clones only and misses some. This sample has about 130,000 clones, with roughly 80% found just once. These data originate in a study of cytomegalovirus exposure and HLA in healthy donors. The trim removed 2 bases at V and 2 bases at J, leaving 6 bases unmatched. Germline V gene lookup returns CDR1 GTSNPN and CDR2 SVGIG (reference sequence). This CDR3 has 14 residues. Sequenced material: PBMCs. The rearrangement uses TRBV30 and TRBJ2-7; 7 bases fit TRBD1. This TCR was sampled from a man younger than 45 in good health and CMV-seronegative. The DNA for the CDR3 is TGTGCCTGGAGTTCGAGGGGGCTGACCTACGAGCAGTACTTC. Protein product: CAWSSRGLTYEQYF.